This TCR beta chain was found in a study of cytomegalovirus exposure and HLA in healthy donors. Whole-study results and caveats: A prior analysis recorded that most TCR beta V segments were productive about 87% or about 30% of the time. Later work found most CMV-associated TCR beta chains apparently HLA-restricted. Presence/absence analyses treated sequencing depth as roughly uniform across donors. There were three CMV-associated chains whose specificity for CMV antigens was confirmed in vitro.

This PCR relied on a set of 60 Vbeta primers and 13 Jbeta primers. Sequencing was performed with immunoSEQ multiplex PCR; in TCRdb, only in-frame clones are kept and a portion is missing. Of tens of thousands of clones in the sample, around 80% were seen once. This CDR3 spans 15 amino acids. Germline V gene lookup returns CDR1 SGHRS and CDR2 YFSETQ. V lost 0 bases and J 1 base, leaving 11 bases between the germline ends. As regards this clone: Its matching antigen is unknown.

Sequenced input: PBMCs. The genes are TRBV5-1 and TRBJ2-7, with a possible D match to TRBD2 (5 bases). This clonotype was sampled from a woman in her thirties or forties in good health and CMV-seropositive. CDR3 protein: CASSLAPEESYEQYF. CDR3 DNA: TGCGCCAGCAGCTTGGCCCCGGAGGAGTCCTACGAGCAGTACTTC.